This T cell receptor (beta chain) was sequenced during a study of identical twins. This clonotype was detected a few times. The V gene lost 3 bases and the J gene lost 4 bases, with 9 bases spanning the gap. The CDR3 contains 13 residues. TCRdb reprocessed the 5' RACE reads with MiXCR, giving one entry per CDR3 protein. The sample holds a few hundred thousand distinct CDR3 sequences; 24% are singletons and the top ten take 2.5% to 3.5%. The same data also went into a second study, on T cells expressing NK-cell markers.

This TCR derives from a woman under 30 in good health. Input material: CD4+ T cells sorted from blood. This rearrangement joins TRBV12-3 or TRBV12-4 to TRBJ1-1, with D uncertain. This CDR3 is CASSFERATEAFF. Here the CDR3 DNA reads TGTGCCAGCAGTTTCGAGAGGGCCACTGAAGCTTTCTTT.